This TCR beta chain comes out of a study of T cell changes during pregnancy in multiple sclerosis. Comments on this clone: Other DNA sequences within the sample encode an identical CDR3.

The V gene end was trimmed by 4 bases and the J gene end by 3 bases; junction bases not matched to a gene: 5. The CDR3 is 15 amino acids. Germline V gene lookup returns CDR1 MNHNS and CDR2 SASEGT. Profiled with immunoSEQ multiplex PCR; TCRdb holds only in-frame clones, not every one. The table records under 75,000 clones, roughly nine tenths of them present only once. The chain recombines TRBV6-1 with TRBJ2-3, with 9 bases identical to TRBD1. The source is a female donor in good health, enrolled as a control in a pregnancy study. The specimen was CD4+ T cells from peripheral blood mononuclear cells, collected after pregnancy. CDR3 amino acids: CASSARTGETDTQYF. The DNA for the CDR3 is TGTGCCAGCAGTGCGCGGACAGGGGAGACAGATACGCAGTATTTT.